This T cell receptor beta chain was sequenced for a study of T cell responses to AZD1222 COVID-19 vaccine. V was trimmed by 0 bases and J by 3 bases, leaving 12 bases between them. The CDR3 runs to 15 residues. CDR1 is SGDLS, CDR2 YYNGEE, per germline. Produced via immunoSEQ multiplex PCR; TCRdb's table is partial and in-frame only. This sample yields roughly 110,000 clones, of which around 92% are seen a single time; 6% to 7% belongs to the top ten. This clone was observed a single time. Its antigen is not identified. Broader study findings: Baseline seropositives among AZD1222 recipients totaled only 5 to 7. Among the donors, most were white British and more were female, and clonal diversity was possibly underestimated.

The receptor's source is an adult in good health. This chain uses TRBV9 with TRBJ1-2, with D unresolved. Sequencing was performed on peripheral blood, taken on day 0 of AZD1222 vaccination. As DNA, the CDR3 is TGTGCCAGCAGCGTAGATCCCAGCACGGACTATGGCTACACCTTC. This sequence encodes CASSVDPSTDYGYTF.